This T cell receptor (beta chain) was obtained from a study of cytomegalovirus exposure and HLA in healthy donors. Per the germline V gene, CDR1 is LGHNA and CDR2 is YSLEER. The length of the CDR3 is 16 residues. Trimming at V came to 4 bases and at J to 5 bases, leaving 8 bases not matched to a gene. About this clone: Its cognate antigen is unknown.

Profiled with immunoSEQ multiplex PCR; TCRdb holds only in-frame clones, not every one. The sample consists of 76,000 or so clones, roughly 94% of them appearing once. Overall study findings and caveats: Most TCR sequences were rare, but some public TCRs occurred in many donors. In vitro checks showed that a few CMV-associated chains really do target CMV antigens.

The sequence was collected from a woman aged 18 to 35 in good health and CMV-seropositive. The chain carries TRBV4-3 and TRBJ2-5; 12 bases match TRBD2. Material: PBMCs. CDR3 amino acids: CASSPALAGGGETQYF. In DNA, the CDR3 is TGCGCCAGCAGCCCGGCACTAGCGGGGGGCGGGGAGACCCAGTACTTC.